The source of this T cell receptor beta chain is a study of OX40 agonist ivuxolimab in advanced cancers. In the study overall: Dose-escalation patients' cancers were hepatocellular carcinoma, melanoma, renal cell or head and neck cancer. Study-wide points: The study found that CD8+ T cells averaged more expanded clones than CD4+. Partial responders at 0.1-3.0 mg/kg had among the lowest clonal expansion.

This clone was found a few times. The antigen remains undetermined. The repertoire was sequenced with immunoSEQ multiplex PCR; TCRdb's copy has only in-frame clones and lacks some. Of about 79,000 clones listed, about nine tenths are singletons. Patients were excluded for autoimmune disease history or systemic immunosuppression. This clonotype originated in an adult with an advanced solid tumor such as melanoma, head and neck, liver or kidney cancer. The material sequenced was CD4+ or CD8+ T cells sorted from blood, taken in a trial of the OX40 agonist ivuxolimab.

This chain's CDR3 is CASSYRGRYLETQYF. The CDR3 DNA reads TGTGCCAGCAGTTACCGGGGACGGTACCTAGAGACCCAGTACTTC. The rearrangement uses TRBV6-5 and TRBJ2-5, with D perhaps assigned TRBD1 or TRBD2 (5 bases each). Trimming shortened V by 2 bases and J by 4 bases, and 14 bases separated the two germline ends. There are 15 residues in the CDR3. Looked up from germline, CDR1 is MNHEY and CDR2 is SVGAGI.